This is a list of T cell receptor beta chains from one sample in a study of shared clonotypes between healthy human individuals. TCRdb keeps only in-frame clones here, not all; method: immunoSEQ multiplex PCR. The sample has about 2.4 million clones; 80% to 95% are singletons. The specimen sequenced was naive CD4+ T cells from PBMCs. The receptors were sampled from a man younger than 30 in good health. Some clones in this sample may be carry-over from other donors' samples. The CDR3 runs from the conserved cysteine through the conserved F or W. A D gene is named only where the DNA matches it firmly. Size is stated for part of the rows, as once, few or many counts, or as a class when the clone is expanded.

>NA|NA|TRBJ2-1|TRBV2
CASSVVGGRENEQFF
TGTGCCAGCAGTGTGGTTGGAGGCAGGGAAAATGAGCAGTTCTTC
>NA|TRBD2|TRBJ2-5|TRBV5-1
CASSLEGSGIQETQYF
TGCGCCAGCAGCTTGGAGGGTAGCGGGATACAAGAGACCCAGTACTTC
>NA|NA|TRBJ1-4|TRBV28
CASKKALIGEKLFF
TGTGCCAGCAAGAAGGCCCTAATAGGAGAAAAACTGTTTTTT
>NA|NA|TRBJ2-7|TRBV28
CASSLLLVADEQYF
TGTGCCAGCAGTTTATTACTAGTTGCGGACGAGCAGTACTTC
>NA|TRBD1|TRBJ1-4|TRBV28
CASSQGGAANEKLFF
TGTGCCAGCAGCCAGGGGGGAGCGGCTAATGAAAAACTGTTTTTT
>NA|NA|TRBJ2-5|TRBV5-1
CASSLDTETQYF
TGCGCCAGCAGCTTGGACACGGAGACCCAGTACTTC
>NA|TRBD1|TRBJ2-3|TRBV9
CASSVDDRVGPDTQYF
TGTGCCAGCAGCGTAGACGACAGGGTAGGCCCAGATACGCAGTATTTT
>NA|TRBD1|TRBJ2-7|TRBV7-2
CASSPGQGYEQYF
TGTGCCAGCAGCCCCGGACAGGGCTACGAGCAGTACTTC
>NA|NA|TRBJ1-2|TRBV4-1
CASSQMANYYGYTF
TGCGCCAGCAGCCAAATGGCAAACTACTATGGCTACACCTTC
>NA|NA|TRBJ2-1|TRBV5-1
CASSLASVSRGTGNEQFF
TGCGCCAGCAGCTTGGCCTCGGTCTCTCGCGGGACGGGCAATGAGCAGTTCTTC
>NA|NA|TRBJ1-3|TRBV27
CASRWRSPASPPIYF
TGTGCCAGCAGATGGCGGTCGCCTGCTTCTCCCCCCATATATTTT
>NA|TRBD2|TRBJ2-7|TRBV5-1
CASSKTSGFSYEQYF
TGCGCCAGCAGCAAGACTAGCGGGTTTTCCTACGAGCAGTACTTC
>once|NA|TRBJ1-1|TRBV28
CASSRPTRGANMNTEAFF
TGTGCCAGCAGTCGTCCCACTCGCGGGGCGAACATGAACACTGAAGCTTTCTTT
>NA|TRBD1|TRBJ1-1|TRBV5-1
CASSLQGAPGTEAFF
TGCGCCAGCAGCTTACAGGGGGCGCCCGGGACTGAAGCTTTCTTT
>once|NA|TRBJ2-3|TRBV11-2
CASSLDPSTDTQYF
TGTGCCAGCAGCTTAGATCCCAGCACAGATACGCAGTATTTT
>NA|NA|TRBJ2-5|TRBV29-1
CSVGQGPRQETQYF
TGCAGCGTCGGACAAGGGCCACGCCAAGAGACCCAGTACTTC
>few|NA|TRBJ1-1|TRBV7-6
CASSLDRVNTEAFF
TGTGCCAGCAGCCTTGACAGAGTGAACACTGAAGCTTTCTTT
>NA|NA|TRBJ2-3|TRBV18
CASSPPENTDTQYF
TGTGCCAGCTCACCACCGGAAAACACAGATACGCAGTATTTT
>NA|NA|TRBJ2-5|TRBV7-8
CASSFRAIGETQYF
TGTGCCAGCAGCTTCAGGGCCATCGGCGAGACCCAGTACTTC
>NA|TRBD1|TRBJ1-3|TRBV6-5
CASSLDRNSGNTIYF
TGTGCCAGCAGTCTGGACAGGAATTCTGGAAACACCATATATTTT
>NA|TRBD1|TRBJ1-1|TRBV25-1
CASSQNRGQDTEAFF
TGTGCCAGCAGTCAAAACAGGGGGCAGGACACTGAAGCTTTCTTT
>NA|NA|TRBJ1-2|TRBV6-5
CASSYSGFGYTF
TGTGCCAGCAGTTACTCGGGGTTTGGCTACACCTTC
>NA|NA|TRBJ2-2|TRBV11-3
CASSLEGVGYTGELFF
TGTGCCAGCAGCCTAGAGGGAGTGGGTTACACCGGGGAGCTGTTTTTT
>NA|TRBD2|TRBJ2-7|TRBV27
CASSLLASGTYEQYF
TGTGCCAGCAGTTTATTGGCTAGCGGGACCTACGAGCAGTACTTC
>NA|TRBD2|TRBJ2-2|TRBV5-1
CASSLAGGLAYTGELFF
TGCGCCAGCAGCTTGGCCGGGGGACTAGCTTACACCGGGGAGCTGTTTTTT
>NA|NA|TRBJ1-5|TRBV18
CASSPMQGSQPQHF
TGTGCCAGCTCACCGATGCAAGGGAGTCAGCCCCAGCATTTT
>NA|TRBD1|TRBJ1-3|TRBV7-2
CASSQQGSGNTIYF
TGTGCCAGCAGCCAACAGGGGTCCGGAAACACCATATATTTT
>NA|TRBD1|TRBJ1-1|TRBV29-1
CSGSGQSNTEAFF
TGCAGCGGTTCGGGACAGTCGAACACTGAAGCTTTCTTT
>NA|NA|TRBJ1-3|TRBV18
CASSYQGSGNTIYF
TGTGCCAGCTCCTATCAGGGCTCTGGAAACACCATATATTTT
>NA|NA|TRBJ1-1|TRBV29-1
CSVEGTYKNTEAFF
TGCAGCGTTGAGGGGACCTACAAGAACACTGAAGCTTTCTTT
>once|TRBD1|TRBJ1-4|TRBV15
CATSRPIRTGAEKLFF
TGTGCCACCAGCAGACCCATCCGGACAGGGGCCGAAAAACTGTTTTTT
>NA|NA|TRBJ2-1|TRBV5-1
CASRVQGRSYNEQFF
TGCGCCAGCAGGGTACAGGGACGCTCCTACAATGAGCAGTTCTTC
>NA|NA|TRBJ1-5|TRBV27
CASSPRDNQPQHF
TGTGCCAGCAGTCCCCGGGACAATCAGCCCCAGCATTTT
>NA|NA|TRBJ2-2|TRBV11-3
CASSPQGGDTGELFF
TGTGCCAGCAGCCCCCAGGGGGGGGACACCGGGGAGCTGTTTTTT
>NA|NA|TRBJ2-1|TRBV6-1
CASSDNPAGSEQFF
TGTGCCAGCAGTGACAATCCTGCGGGGAGTGAGCAGTTCTTC
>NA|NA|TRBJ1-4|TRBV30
CAWSKDPGEKLFF
TGTGCCTGGAGTAAGGATCCAGGGGAAAAACTGTTTTTT